This T cell receptor (beta chain) stems from a study of T-cell reconstitution after alpha-beta-depleted transplantation in children. For TCRbeta, the library was prepared with unique molecular identifiers. Each CDR3 protein gets one entry after TCRdb re-called the PCR reads with MiXCR. The sample includes some 180,000 distinct CDR3 sequences, 6.6% of them seen just once. This clonotype was seen repeatedly, ten times or more. Its antigen remains unidentified. Trimming removed 5 bases from V and 8 bases from J, with 15 bases in between. The CDR3 is made up of 14 amino acids. Study results and limitations: It was reported that alpha-beta T cells came from several hundred expanded graft clones (about two months after transplant). Once a year had passed after transplant, T-cell counts and diversity came mostly from newly produced T cells.

Specimen: PBMCs, collected before TCRalphabeta/CD19-depleted stem cell transplant. The genes are TRBV12-3 or TRBV12-4 and TRBJ1-4; a possible D gene is TRBD1 (6 bases). The sequence was collected from a boy between 2 and 10 years old with acute lymphoblastic leukemia, due to receive a stem cell transplant. The CDR3 DNA reads as TGTGCCAGCAGTCTCAGACAGGATCGGGAAAAACTGTTTTTT. Protein product: CASSLRQDREKLFF.